Listed below are T cell receptor beta chains from one sample, sequenced in a study of blood T cell repertoires in COVID-19. The data were produced by immunoSEQ multiplex PCR, yet TCRdb's version contains in-frame clones alone and is incomplete. Found here are 120,000 or so clones, 70% to 90% of them singletons; the top ten hold about 8%. Sequenced sample: peripheral blood. These receptors were taken from a man between 65 and 85 years old who had recovered from COVID-19. Both conserved end residues are part of each CDR3. The D gene is left open where the match is weak. Clone size appears in some rows only: once, few, many, or a class for an expanded clone.

clone_size	d_call	v_call	j_call	cdr3_nt	cdr3_aa
few	TRBD2	TRBV5-1	TRBJ2-5	TGCGCCAGCAATTATATAGCGGGGGGGCAAGAGACCCAGTACTTC	CASNYIAGGQETQYF
once	-	TRBV6-5	TRBJ1-6	TGTGCCAGCAGTTACTCCAGACTCGATTCACCCCTCCACTTT	CASSYSRLDSPLHF
-	TRBD2	TRBV25-1	TRBJ2-1	TGTGCCAGCAGTGGTTTTGTAGGGACTAGCGGGAACAACAATGAGCAGTTCTTC	CASSGFVGTSGNNNEQFF
-	TRBD1	TRBV5-1	TRBJ1-4	TGCGCCAGCAGCTTGGCCGGACAGGGCGGTGAAAAACTGTTTTTT	CASSLAGQGGEKLFF
-	-	TRBV14	TRBJ1-4	TGTGCCAGCAGCCCCGGGATCCGTAATGAAAAACTGTTTTTT	CASSPGIRNEKLFF
few	TRBD1	TRBV3-1/TRBV3-2	TRBJ1-1	TGTGCCAGCAGCCTAGGGGACAGGGGGAGGTCCACTGAAGCTTTCTTT	CASSLGDRGRSTEAFF
-	TRBD1	TRBV6-6	TRBJ1-4	TGTGCCAGCAGGCGGGACAGGGTTTGGAATGAAAAACTGTTTTTT	CASRRDRVWNEKLFF
-	TRBD2	TRBV7-2	TRBJ2-7	TGTGCCAGCAGCTTAGGGGATTTCGGGGGAGGGTACGAGCAGTACTTC	CASSLGDFGGGYEQYF
-	TRBD1	TRBV30	TRBJ1-3	TGTGCCTGGTCCGGACAGGGCCGAAACACCATATATTTT	CAWSGQGRNTIYF
-	-	TRBV9	TRBJ2-3	TGTGCCAGCAGCGTAGTGACTAGCACAGATACGCAGTATTTT	CASSVVTSTDTQYF
-	-	TRBV5-6	TRBJ2-2	TGTGCCAGCAGCTTGGCCAGCAGGGGCAATCCCGGGGAGCTGTTTTTT	CASSLASRGNPGELFF
-	-	TRBV7-9	TRBJ2-7	TGTGCCAGCAGCTTATTGTTAGGGGACGAGCAGTACTTC	CASSLLLGDEQYF
-	-	TRBV20-1	TRBJ2-1	TGCAGTGCTAGTGGGCTTCGTGAGCAGTTCTTC	CSASGLREQFF
-	TRBD1	TRBV6-5	TRBJ2-5	TGTGCCAGCAGCCGACAGGGGATACAAGAGACCCAGTACTTC	CASSRQGIQETQYF
-	-	TRBV28	TRBJ1-3	TGTGCCAGCAGACCAGAGGGCTCTGGAAACACCATATATTTT	CASRPEGSGNTIYF
few	-	TRBV12-3/TRBV12-4	TRBJ1-5	TGTGCCAGCACTCTCACGGATCAGCCCCAGCATTTT	CASTLTDQPQHF
-	-	TRBV11-2	TRBJ2-3	TGTGCCAGCAGCTTCATACGAGCAGATACGCAGTATTTT	CASSFIRADTQYF
-	-	TRBV7-3	TRBJ2-5	TGTGCCACTTCTAGGAGGAGCCAAGAGACCCAGTACTTC	CATSRRSQETQYF
-	-	TRBV11-2	TRBJ1-3	TGTGCCAGCAGTCAGGGCAGGGCTGGAAACACCATATATTTT	CASSQGRAGNTIYF
-	TRBD1	TRBV11-3	TRBJ2-2	TGTGCCAGCAGCTTCTCCCGTTGGGACAGCAGCCTTAACACCGGGGAGCTGTTTTTT	CASSFSRWDSSLNTGELFF
-	TRBD2	TRBV5-1	TRBJ2-1	TGCGCCAGCAGCTTCCTAAGGGGTAGCGGGAGAAACAATGAGCAGTTCTTC	CASSFLRGSGRNNEQFF
-	-	TRBV2	TRBJ2-2	TGTGCCAGCAGTGAGGGGGCCTACGGGGAGCTGTTTTTT	CASSEGAYGELFF
-	-	TRBV4-3	TRBJ2-3	TGCGCCAGCAGCCAAGGAGCTTATCTGTTCGATACGCAGTATTTT	CASSQGAYLFDTQYF
-	-	TRBV5-4	TRBJ2-3	TGTGCCAGCAGCTTGGACAGACAAGATACGCAGTATTTT	CASSLDRQDTQYF
once	TRBD1	TRBV7-6	TRBJ1-4	TGTGCCAGCAGCTTAAGGACAGGGCGACTTGAAAAACTGTTTTTT	CASSLRTGRLEKLFF
-	TRBD2	TRBV3-1/TRBV3-2	TRBJ2-1	TGTGCCAGCAGCCCGACTAGCGGGAGTGGTAATGAGCAGTTCTTC	CASSPTSGSGNEQFF
-	TRBD2	TRBV5-1	TRBJ2-7	TGCGCCAGCAGCTTGGGGCTAGCGGGAGAATACGAGCAGTACTTC	CASSLGLAGEYEQYF